This T cell receptor beta chain was identified during a study of naive and memory T cell subsets. V lost 3 bases and J lost 3; bases outside the gene matches: 3. The CDR3 contains 15 residues. Germline CDR1 SQVTM, CDR2 ANQGSEA. An equimolar mix of two oligonucleotides served as the beta constant-region primer for TRBC1 and TRBC2. Four rounds of PCR amplified the ligated cDNA using nested alpha and beta constant-region primers plus SP2. Each CDR3 protein gets one entry after TCRdb re-called the UMI-ligation and nested PCR reads with MiXCR. The sample carries some 110,000 distinct CDR3 sequences, 35% to 40% recorded once.

This receptor was obtained from a human donor in good health. The chain is built from TRBV29-1 and TRBJ2-1; the match to TRBD2 covers 12 bases. Sequences were obtained from central memory CD4+ T cells from blood. CDR3: CSVEETSGGYNEQFF. As DNA, the CDR3 is TGCAGCGTTGAGGAGACTAGCGGGGGCTACAATGAGCAGTTCTTC.